This is a list of T cell receptor beta chains from one sample in a study of T cell responses to AZD1222 COVID-19 vaccine. Some clones are missing from TCRdb's copy, which holds only in-frame ones; the method was immunoSEQ multiplex PCR. The table has 120,000 or so clones, around 89% seen once. The sequencing here drew on peripheral blood, taken 28 days after the second AZD1222 dose. The receptors were sampled from an adult who received the AZD1222 COVID-19 vaccine. The CDR3 runs from the conserved cysteine through the conserved F or W. Each record gives: J gene, V gene, D gene, clone size, CDR3 DNA, CDR3 protein. D genes are given only for firm matches. Not every row has a clone size; where given, it reads once, few, many or a size class.

J: TRBJ2-5; V: TRBV7-8; D: -; size: once; DNA: TGTGCCAGCAGCTTTTTAGCGGTGTACCAAGAGACCCAGTACTTC; CDR3: CASSFLAVYQETQYF
J: TRBJ2-5; V: TRBV24-1; D: -; size: -; DNA: TGTGCCACCAGTGATCTGGAGGAGCGGGAGACCCAGTACTTC; CDR3: CATSDLEERETQYF
J: TRBJ1-1; V: TRBV5-1; D: -; size: once; DNA: TGCGCCAGCAGCTTGGGACCCCAGGGCACTGAAGCTTTCTTT; CDR3: CASSLGPQGTEAFF
J: TRBJ1-6; V: TRBV19; D: TRBD1; size: -; DNA: TGTGCCAGTAGTAGGGGGACAGAAGTTTATAATTCACCCCTCCACTTT; CDR3: CASSRGTEVYNSPLHF
J: TRBJ1-2; V: TRBV2; D: -; size: -; DNA: TGTGCCAGCAGTGCTATTATTCGGACTATTAACTATGGCTACACCTTC; CDR3: CASSAIIRTINYGYTF
J: TRBJ2-6; V: TRBV5-1; D: -; size: -; DNA: TGCGCCAGCAGCTTGGGGACAGCTGGGGCCAACGTCCTGACTTTC; CDR3: CASSLGTAGANVLTF
J: TRBJ1-1; V: TRBV5-1; D: -; size: -; DNA: TGCGCCAGCAGCCCCCGTGGGTTTAAGACTGAAGCTTTCTTT; CDR3: CASSPRGFKTEAFF
J: TRBJ2-7; V: TRBV16; D: TRBD1; size: few; DNA: TGTGCCAGCAGCCGCCGGGACAGGGACTCCTACGAGCAGTACTTC; CDR3: CASSRRDRDSYEQYF
J: TRBJ2-1; V: TRBV11-2; D: TRBD1; size: -; DNA: TGTGCCAGCAGCCCGATGGTAGGGGGCGGAGGTGAGCAGTTCTTC; CDR3: CASSPMVGGGGEQFF
J: TRBJ2-2; V: TRBV4-1; D: -; size: -; DNA: TGCGCCAGCAGCCAAGAGAGAACCGGGGAGCTGTTTTTT; CDR3: CASSQERTGELFF
J: TRBJ1-1; V: TRBV27; D: -; size: -; DNA: TGTGCCAGCAGTTCAATGGTAGGCACTGAAGCTTTCTTT; CDR3: CASSSMVGTEAFF
J: TRBJ1-2; V: TRBV18; D: -; size: -; DNA: TGTGCCAGCTCGGTAGGAGTCTATGGCTACACCTTC; CDR3: CASSVGVYGYTF
J: TRBJ1-3; V: TRBV29-1; D: TRBD1; size: -; DNA: TGCAGCGTTGTGGGACAGCCCTCTGGAAACACCATATATTTT; CDR3: CSVVGQPSGNTIYF
J: TRBJ2-7; V: TRBV4-3; D: TRBD2; size: -; DNA: TGCGCCAGCAGCCAGCACGCGGGGGGGGCCTTATTACTAGGGGAGCAGTACTTC; CDR3: CASSQHAGGALLLGEQYF
J: TRBJ1-5; V: TRBV5-1; D: -; size: -; DNA: TGCGCCAGCAGCTTGGTGGGGGGTCTTAGCAATCAGCCCCAGCATTTT; CDR3: CASSLVGGLSNQPQHF